The rows below give T cell receptor beta chains drawn from one sample of a study of CD8 T cells in ankylosing spondylitis. MiXCR, applied by TCRdb to the 5' RACE reads, yields one record per CDR3 protein. The sample includes hundreds of thousands of distinct CDR3 sequences, more than 9% of them seen just once. Specimen: blood, either unsorted or a sorted T cell fraction (not recorded which). These TCRs come from a male donor with ankylosing spondylitis or in good health (not recorded which). Each CDR3 is given with its conserved first and last residue. Each record gives: J gene, CDR3 length, V gene, clone size, D gene, CDR3 DNA, CDR3 protein. A D gene is named only where the DNA matches it firmly. Clone size appears in some rows only: once, few, many, or a class for an expanded clone.

TRBJ2-3	21	TRBV11-3	few	TRBD2	TGTGCCAGCAGCTCCCACATGATGGGTGGTCTAGCGGGGGTTAGCACAGATACGCAGTATTTT	CASSSHMMGGLAGVSTDTQYF
TRBJ2-7	13	TRBV12-3/TRBV12-4	many	NA	TGTGCCAGCCGGGCAGGGAAAGGCAACGAGCAGTACTTC	CASRAGKGNEQYF
TRBJ2-7	15	TRBV7-2	many	NA	TGTGCCAGCAGCGTAGCACAGGGCCTCTCCTACGAGCAGTACTTC	CASSVAQGLSYEQYF
TRBJ2-7	14	TRBV10-3	NA	NA	TGTGCCATCAGTGTTAAAATTGGGGGAAGCGAGCAGTACTTC	CAISVKIGGSEQYF
TRBJ1-1	17	TRBV5-5	NA	NA	TGTGCCAGCAGCTTGGGGGCCGGGGGTACACTTAGAACTGAAGCTTTCTTT	CASSLGAGGTLRTEAFF
TRBJ2-7	16	TRBV18	many	NA	TGTGCCAGCTCACCACCGGGATACGACGGCTCCTACGAGCAGTACTTC	CASSPPGYDGSYEQYF
TRBJ2-1	16	TRBV5-1	many	TRBD1	TGCGCCAGCAGCCCGGTGGGGACAGGGAAGGGGCATGAGCAGTTCTTC	CASSPVGTGKGHEQFF
TRBJ2-7	12	TRBV2	many	NA	TGTGCCAGCAGGGCGGACGGGAAAGAGCAGTACTTC	CASRADGKEQYF
TRBJ1-1	15	TRBV6-1	many	TRBD1	TGTGCCAGCAGTCTCACCGGGACAGCGAACACTGAAGCTTTCTTT	CASSLTGTANTEAFF
TRBJ1-6	15	TRBV12-3/TRBV12-4	many	TRBD1	TGTGCCAGCAGTGGGACAGGGGGGGCGGATTCACCCCTCCACTTT	CASSGTGGADSPLHF
TRBJ2-5	14	TRBV7-2	NA	TRBD2	TGTGCCAGCAGCCCCGCGGGGGGAGGAGAGACCCAGTACTTC	CASSPAGGGETQYF